One and the same sample provided the 18 T cell receptor beta chains below, sequenced in a study of OX40 agonist ivuxolimab in advanced cancers. Produced via immunoSEQ multiplex PCR; TCRdb's table is partial and in-frame only. The data contain 55,000 to 70,000 clones, 70% to 90% of them singletons. The input for sequencing was CD4+ or CD8+ T cells sorted from blood, taken in a trial of the OX40 agonist ivuxolimab. All receptors come from an adult with an advanced solid tumor such as melanoma, head and neck, liver or kidney cancer.

CDR3 DNA: TGCAGCGTTCTACTACCAGGGGATCAAGAGACCCAGTACTTC. Protein: CSVLLPGDQETQYF. This sequence joins TRBV29-1 and TRBJ2-5, with D perhaps TRBD1 (6 bases). In germline, CDR1 is SQVTM, CDR2 ANQGSEA. The CDR3 is 14 residues long. The germline V and J ends were trimmed by 5 bases and 2 bases, with 15 bases remaining between them.

The chain recombines TRBV5-1 with TRBJ2-3; 10 bases align to TRBD2. Trimming took 0 bases from V and 3 from J; bases not matched to a gene: 4. CDR1 is SGHRS, CDR2 YFSETQ, per germline. This CDR3 contains 16 residues. CDR3 DNA sequence: TGCGCCAGCAGCTTGGCAGGGACTAGCGTAACAGATACGCAGTATTTT. Translating gives CASSLAGTSVTDTQYF.

The chain uses TRBV9 and TRBJ2-2; D is perhaps TRBD2 (6 bases). Germline V gives CDR1 SGDLS, CDR2 YYNGEE. The V end lost 0 bases, the J end lost 1 base, and 13 bases lay between the germline ends. The CDR3 runs 17 residues. CDR3 in amino acids: CASSVGGALMNTGELFF. CDR3 coding DNA: TGTGCCAGCAGCGTAGGCGGGGCCCTGATGAACACCGGGGAGCTGTTTTTT.

This clone has only a few counts. Here the CDR3 DNA reads TGTGCCAGCAGCCAAGAGGAGGGGCCATTCTACGAGCAGTACTTC. Translation: CASSQEEGPFYEQYF. The rearrangement uses TRBV4-2 and TRBJ2-7; D possibly corresponds to TRBD2 (6 bases). Germline CDR1 is LGHNA and CDR2 is YNFKEQ. The ends were cut back, 0 bases at V and 3 bases at J, with 12 bases in the middle. This CDR3 contains 15 residues.

The chain combines TRBV27 with TRBJ1-6; D is unclear. CDR3 length equals 14 residues. Germline V lookup: CDR1 MNHEY, CDR2 SMNVEV (reference sequence). The V gene lost 3 bases and the J gene lost 5 bases, with 8 bases spanning the gap. CDR3 sequence (DNA): TGTGCCAGCAGTTTCCGACCGAATAATTCACCCCTCCACTTT. The encoded protein is CASSFRPNNSPLHF.

The V gene is TRBV7-6, the J gene TRBJ1-1; 8 bases line up with TRBD1. Trimming cost V 1 base and J 8 bases; bases outside gene matches: 12. The CDR3 is 16 amino acids. The V gene's germline CDR1 is SGHVS and CDR2 FNYEAQ. The CDR3 sequence is CASSLVGQAAGREAFF. Here the CDR3 DNA reads TGTGCCAGCAGCTTAGTGGGACAGGCGGCGGGACGGGAAGCTTTCTTT.

Only a few counts were recorded for this clone. The J gene is TRBJ2-5, the V gene TRBV5-1, with 8 bases fitting TRBD2. The CDR3 extends over 16 amino acids. Trimming at V came to 4 bases and at J to 4 bases, leaving 12 bases not matched to a gene. CDR1 and CDR2 (germline): SGHRS, YFSETQ. CDR3 residues: CASSVAFAGGRETQYF. The CDR3 DNA reads TGCGCCAGCAGCGTGGCCTTCGCGGGGGGAAGAGAGACCCAGTACTTC.

The chain carries TRBV29-1 and TRBJ2-7; possibly TRBD1 or TRBD2 for D (6 bases each). This CDR3 is built from 14 residues. Trimming cost V 6 bases and J 3 bases, with 18 bases left between them. Germline V lookup: CDR1 SQVTM, CDR2 ANQGSEA. The chain's CDR3 is CSVRGGPTDYEQYF. The CDR3, as DNA: TGCAGCGTGAGAGGGGGGCCAACCGACTACGAGCAGTACTTC.

The chain employs TRBV9 and TRBJ1-3; the match to TRBD1 covers 8 bases. The CDR3 extends over 15 amino acids. With V trimmed by 3 bases and J by 4 bases, 6 bases remained unmatched. Germline V lookup: CDR1 SGDLS, CDR2 YYNGEE. The chain's CDR3 is CASSAQQGDGNTIYF. CDR3 DNA: TGTGCCAGCAGCGCCCAACAGGGGGACGGAAACACCATATATTTT.

The chain is built from TRBV5-4 and TRBJ2-4; D is unclear. Germline CDR1 and CDR2: SGHNT and YYREEE (reference sequence). The CDR3 totals 14 residues. The germline V and J ends were trimmed by 4 bases and 0 bases, with 8 bases remaining between them. The CDR3 region has the DNA TGTGCCAGCAGCCTGGGGTTAGCCAAAAACATTCAGTACTTC. It codes for CASSLGLAKNIQYF. The full variable domain, with the rest looked up from reference TRBV5-4 and TRBJ2-4, is ETGVTQSPTHLIKTRGQQVTLRCSSQSGHNTVSWYQQALGQGPQFIFQYYREEENGRGNFPPRFSGLQFPNYSSELNVNALELDDSALYLCASSLGLAKNIQYFGAGTRLSVL.

The chain employs TRBV30 and TRBJ2-3; D unclear. Germline V CDR1 and CDR2: GTSNPN, SVGIG (reference sequence). V was trimmed by 4 bases and J by 1 base, leaving 12 bases between them. The CDR3 runs to 14 residues. The CDR3 nucleotides read TGTGCCTGGACTCAAGGCCTGGGCACAGATACGCAGTATTTT. Residues: CAWTQGLGTDTQYF.

The chain uses TRBV18 and TRBJ1-4; D perhaps matches TRBD1 (5 bases). Trimming took off 1 base at V and 8 bases at J, with 20 bases between the two ends. This CDR3 has 17 residues. Germline CDR1 is KGHSH and CDR2 is LQKENI. The CDR3 here is CASSPRGTAPIREKLFF. The CDR3 DNA reads TGTGCCAGCTCACCACGGGGGACGGCTCCAATTCGGGAAAAACTGTTTTTT.

The chain has TRBV6-5 and TRBJ1-6; D gene ambiguous. V dropped 8 bases and J dropped 0 bases, with 11 bases sitting between them. This CDR3 is built from 15 residues. Germline CDR1 is MNHEY and CDR2 is SVGAGI. DNA for the CDR3: TGTGCCAGCGTGCGCTTGAGCTCCTATAATTCACCCCTCCACTTT. Its protein product is CASVRLSSYNSPLHF.

The V call is TRBV2, the J call TRBJ2-2; no clear D. Germline V gene lookup returns CDR1 SNHLY and CDR2 FYNNEI. Trimming cost V 7 bases and J 0 bases, with 12 bases left between them. CDR3 length: 15 amino acids. Here the CDR3 DNA reads TGTGCCAGCAAGGGTCTAGATGCGAACACCGGGGAGCTGTTTTTT. Protein: CASKGLDANTGELFF.

The chain combines TRBV7-8 with TRBJ1-5; D uncertain. This CDR3 is built from 13 residues. Trimming cost V 4 bases and J 4 bases, with 8 bases left between them. CDR1 and CDR2 from the germline V gene are SGHVS and FQNEAQ. The DNA for the CDR3 is TGTGCCAGCAGCTCCGAACATAATCAGCCCCAGCATTTT. Residues: CASSSEHNQPQHF.

The sample holds a few counts of this clone. V is TRBV19 and J is TRBJ1-1, with a possible D match to TRBD1 (5 bases). The CDR3 has 13 residues. The V gene lost 10 bases and the J gene lost 1 base, with 13 bases spanning the gap. The germline gives CDR1 LNHDA, CDR2 SQIVND (reference sequence). The CDR3 DNA follows: TGTGCCATTAGGGGTAGGAAGAACACTGAAGCTTTCTTT. As protein: CAIRGRKNTEAFF.

The chain joins TRBV11-2 to TRBJ1-5; 7 positions agree with TRBD1. Germline lookup yields CDR1 SGHAT and CDR2 FQNNGV. The CDR3 runs to 13 residues. The junction had 4 bases not matched to a gene; V was cut back by 5 bases and J by 6 bases. The CDR3: CASSPTGFQPQHF. The CDR3 bases are TGTGCCAGCAGCCCGACAGGGTTTCAGCCCCAGCATTTT. Full variable domain (missing parts from reference TRBV11-2 and TRBJ1-5): EAGVAQSPRYKIIEKRQSVAFWCNPISGHATLYWYQQILGQGPKLLIQFQNNGVVDDSQLPKDRFSAERLKGVDSTLKIQPAKLEDSAVYLCASSPTGFQPQHFGDGTRLSIL.

V usage is TRBV7-2 and J usage is TRBJ2-3, with unresolved D. V lost 2 bases and J lost 0, with 9 bases in between. The germline V gene has CDR1 SGHTA and CDR2 FQGNSA. The CDR3 has 15 residues. Written as DNA, the CDR3 is TGTGCCAGCAGCTTATTCGGGCTGAGCACAGATACGCAGTATTTT. It codes for CASSLFGLSTDTQYF.